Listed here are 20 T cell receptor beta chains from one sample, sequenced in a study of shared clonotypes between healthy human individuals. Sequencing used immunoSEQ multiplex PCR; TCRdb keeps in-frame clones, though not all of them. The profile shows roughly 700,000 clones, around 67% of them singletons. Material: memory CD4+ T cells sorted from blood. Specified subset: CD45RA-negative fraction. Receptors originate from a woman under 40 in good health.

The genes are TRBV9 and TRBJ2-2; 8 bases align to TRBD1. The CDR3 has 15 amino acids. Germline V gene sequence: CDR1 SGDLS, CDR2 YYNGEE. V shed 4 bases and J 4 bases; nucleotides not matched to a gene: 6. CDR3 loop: CASSPGQGGTGELFF. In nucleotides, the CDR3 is TGTGCCAGCAGCCCCGGACAGGGAGGCACCGGGGAGCTGTTTTTT.

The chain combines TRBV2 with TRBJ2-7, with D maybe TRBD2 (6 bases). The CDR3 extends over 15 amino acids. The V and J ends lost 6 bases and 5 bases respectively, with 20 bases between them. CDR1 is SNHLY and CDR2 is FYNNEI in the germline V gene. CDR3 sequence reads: CASRNEAGGRHEQYF. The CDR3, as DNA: TGTGCCAGCAGAAACGAAGCCGGGGGAAGACACGAGCAGTACTTC.

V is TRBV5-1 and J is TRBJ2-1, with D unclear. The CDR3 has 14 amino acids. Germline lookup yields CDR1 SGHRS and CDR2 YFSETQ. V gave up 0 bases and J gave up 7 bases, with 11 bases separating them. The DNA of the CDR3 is TGCGCCAGCAGCTTGGGACACGATCGGAATGAGCAGTTCTTC. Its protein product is CASSLGHDRNEQFF.

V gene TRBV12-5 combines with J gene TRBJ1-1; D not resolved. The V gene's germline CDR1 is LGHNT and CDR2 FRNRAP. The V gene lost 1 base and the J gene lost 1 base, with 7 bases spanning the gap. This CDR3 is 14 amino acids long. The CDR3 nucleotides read TGTGCTAGTGGTTTGGCGGGGTCGAACACTGAAGCTTTCTTT. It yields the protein CASGLAGSNTEAFF.

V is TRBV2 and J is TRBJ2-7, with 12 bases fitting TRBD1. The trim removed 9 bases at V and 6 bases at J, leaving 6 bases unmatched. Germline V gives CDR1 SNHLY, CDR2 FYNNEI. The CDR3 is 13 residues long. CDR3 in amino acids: CARGTGGLGEQYF. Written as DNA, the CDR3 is TGTGCCAGAGGGACAGGGGGCCTCGGCGAGCAGTACTTC.

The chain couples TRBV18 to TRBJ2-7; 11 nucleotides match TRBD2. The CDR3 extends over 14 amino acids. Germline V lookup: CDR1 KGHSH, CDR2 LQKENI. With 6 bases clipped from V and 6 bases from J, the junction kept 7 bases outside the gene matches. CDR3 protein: CASSWGLAEVEQYF. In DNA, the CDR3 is TGTGCCAGCTCTTGGGGACTAGCGGAGGTCGAGCAGTACTTC.

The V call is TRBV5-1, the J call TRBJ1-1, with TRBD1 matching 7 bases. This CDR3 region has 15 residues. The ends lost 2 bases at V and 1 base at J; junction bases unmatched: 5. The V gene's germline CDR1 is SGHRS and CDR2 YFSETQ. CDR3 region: CASSLTQGRNTEAFF. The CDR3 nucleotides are TGCGCCAGCAGCTTAACACAGGGGAGGAACACTGAAGCTTTCTTT.

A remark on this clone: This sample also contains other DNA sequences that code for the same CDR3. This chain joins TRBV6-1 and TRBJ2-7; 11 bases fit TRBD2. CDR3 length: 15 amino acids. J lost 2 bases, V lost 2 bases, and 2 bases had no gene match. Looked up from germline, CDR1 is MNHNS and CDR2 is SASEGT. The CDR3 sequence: CASSEPGLAAYEQYF. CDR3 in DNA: TGTGCCAGCAGTGAACCGGGACTAGCGGCCTACGAGCAGTACTTC.

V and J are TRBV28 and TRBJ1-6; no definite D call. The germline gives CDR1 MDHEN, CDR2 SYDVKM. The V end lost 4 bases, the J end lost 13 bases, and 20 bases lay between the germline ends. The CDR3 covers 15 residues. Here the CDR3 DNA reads TGTGCCAGCAGTTCCCCGGACCGCGATTTAACCCCCCTCCACTTT. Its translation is CASSSPDRDLTPLHF. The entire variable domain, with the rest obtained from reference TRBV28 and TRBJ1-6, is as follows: DVKVTQSSRYLVKRTGEKVFLECVQDMDHENMFWYRQDPGLGLRLIYFSYDVKMKEKGDIPEGYSVSREKKERFSLILESASTNQTSMYLCASSSPDRDLTPLHFGNGTRLTVT.

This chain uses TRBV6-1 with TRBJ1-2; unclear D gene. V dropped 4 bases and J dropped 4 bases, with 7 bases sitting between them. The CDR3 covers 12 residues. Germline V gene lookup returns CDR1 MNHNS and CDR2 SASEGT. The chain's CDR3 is CASSVWLYGYTF. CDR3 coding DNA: TGTGCCAGCAGTGTATGGCTCTATGGCTACACCTTC.

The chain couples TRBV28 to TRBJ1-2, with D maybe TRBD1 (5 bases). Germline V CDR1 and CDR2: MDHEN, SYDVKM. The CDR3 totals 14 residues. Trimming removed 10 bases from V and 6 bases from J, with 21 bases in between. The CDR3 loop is CATPTPGQGNGYTF. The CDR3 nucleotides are TGTGCCACACCTACCCCAGGGCAGGGTAATGGCTACACCTTC.

This chain's CDR3 is CASCPRGFGEKLFF. In DNA form, the CDR3 reads TGTGCCAGCTGCCCTAGAGGGTTCGGGGAAAAACTGTTTTTT. The chain links TRBV28 to TRBJ1-4; D is uncertain. Germline V gene lookup returns CDR1 MDHEN and CDR2 SYDVKM. The CDR3 spans 14 residues. V lost 8 bases, J lost 8 bases, and 18 bases lay in between.

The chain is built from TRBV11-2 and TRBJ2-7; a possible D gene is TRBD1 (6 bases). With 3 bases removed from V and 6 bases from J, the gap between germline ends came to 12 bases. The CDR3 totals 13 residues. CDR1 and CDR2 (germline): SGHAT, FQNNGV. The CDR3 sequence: CASSFETGSEQYF. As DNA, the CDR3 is TGTGCCAGCAGCTTCGAGACAGGTTCCGAGCAGTACTTC.

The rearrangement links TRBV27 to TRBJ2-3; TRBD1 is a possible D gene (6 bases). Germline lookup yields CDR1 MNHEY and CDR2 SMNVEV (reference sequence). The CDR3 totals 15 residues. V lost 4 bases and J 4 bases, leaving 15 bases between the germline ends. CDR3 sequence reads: CASSSTWTDADTQYF. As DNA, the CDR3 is TGTGCCAGCAGTTCGACTTGGACAGACGCAGATACGCAGTATTTT.

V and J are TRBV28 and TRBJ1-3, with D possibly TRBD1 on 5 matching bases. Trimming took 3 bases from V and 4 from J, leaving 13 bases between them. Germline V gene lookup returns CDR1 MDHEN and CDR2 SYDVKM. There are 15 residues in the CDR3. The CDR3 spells CASSFGEWDGNTIYF. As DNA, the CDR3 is TGTGCCAGCAGTTTCGGGGAATGGGACGGAAACACCATATATTTT.

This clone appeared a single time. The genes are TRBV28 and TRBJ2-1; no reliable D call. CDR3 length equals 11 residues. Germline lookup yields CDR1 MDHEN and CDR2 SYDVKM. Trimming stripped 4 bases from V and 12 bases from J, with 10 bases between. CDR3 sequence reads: CASSYLDRQFF. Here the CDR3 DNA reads TGTGCCAGCAGTTACCTAGATAGGCAGTTCTTC.

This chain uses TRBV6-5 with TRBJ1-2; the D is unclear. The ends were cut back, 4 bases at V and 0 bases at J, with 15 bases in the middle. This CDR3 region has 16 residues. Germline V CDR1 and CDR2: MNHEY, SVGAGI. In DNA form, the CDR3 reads TGTGCCAGCAGTTTATACGGGAAAGTAACTAACTATGGCTACACCTTC. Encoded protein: CASSLYGKVTNYGYTF.

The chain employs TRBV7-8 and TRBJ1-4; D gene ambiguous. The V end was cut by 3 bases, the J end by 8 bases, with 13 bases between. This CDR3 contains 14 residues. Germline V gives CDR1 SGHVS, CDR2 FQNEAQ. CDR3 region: CASSFGGLGEKLFF. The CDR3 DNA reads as TGTGCCAGCAGCTTTGGAGGTCTTGGGGAAAAACTGTTTTTT.

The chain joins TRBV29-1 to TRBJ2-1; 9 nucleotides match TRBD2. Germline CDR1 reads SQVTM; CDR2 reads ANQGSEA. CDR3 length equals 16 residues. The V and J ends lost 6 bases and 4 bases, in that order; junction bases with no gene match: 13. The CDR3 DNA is TGCAGCGTCAACCCCGCCCTAGCGGGGTCATACAATGAGCAGTTCTTC. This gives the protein CSVNPALAGSYNEQFF.

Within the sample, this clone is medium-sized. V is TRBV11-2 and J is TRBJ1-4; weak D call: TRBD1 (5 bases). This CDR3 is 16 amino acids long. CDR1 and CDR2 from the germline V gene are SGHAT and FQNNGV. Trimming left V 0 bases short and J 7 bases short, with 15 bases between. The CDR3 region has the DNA TGTGCCAGCAGCTTAGAATCAACAGGTTCGGTTGAAAAACTGTTTTTT. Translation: CASSLESTGSVEKLFF.